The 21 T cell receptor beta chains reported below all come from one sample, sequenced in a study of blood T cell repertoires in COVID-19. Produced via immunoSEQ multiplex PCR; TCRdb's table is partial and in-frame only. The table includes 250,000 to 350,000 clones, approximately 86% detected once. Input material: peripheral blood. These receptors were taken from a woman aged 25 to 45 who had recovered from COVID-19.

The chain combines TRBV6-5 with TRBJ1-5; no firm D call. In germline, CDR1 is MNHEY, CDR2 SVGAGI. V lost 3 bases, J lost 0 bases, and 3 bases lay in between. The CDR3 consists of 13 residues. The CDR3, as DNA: TGTGCCAGCAGTTATTATAGCAATCAGCCCCAGCATTTT. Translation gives CASSYYSNQPQHF.

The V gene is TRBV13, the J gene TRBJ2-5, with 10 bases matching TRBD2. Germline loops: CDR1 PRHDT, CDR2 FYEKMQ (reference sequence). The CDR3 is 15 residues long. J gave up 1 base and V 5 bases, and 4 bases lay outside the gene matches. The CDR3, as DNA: TGTGCCAGCAGCCTACGACTAGCGGGCCAAGAGACCCAGTACTTC. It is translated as CASSLRLAGQETQYF.

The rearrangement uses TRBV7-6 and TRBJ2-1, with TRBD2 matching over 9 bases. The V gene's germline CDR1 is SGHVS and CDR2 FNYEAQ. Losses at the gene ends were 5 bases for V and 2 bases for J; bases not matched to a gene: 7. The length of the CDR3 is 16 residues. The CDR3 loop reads CASSPYSGSPYNEQFF. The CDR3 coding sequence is TGTGCCAGCAGCCCCTATAGCGGGAGCCCCTACAATGAGCAGTTCTTC.

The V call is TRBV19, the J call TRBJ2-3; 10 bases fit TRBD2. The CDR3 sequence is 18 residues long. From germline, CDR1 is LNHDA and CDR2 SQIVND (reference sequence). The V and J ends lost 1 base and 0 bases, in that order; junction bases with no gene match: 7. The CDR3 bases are TGTGCCAGTAGTATAGCCCGCCGGACTAGCGGAAGCACAGATACGCAGTATTTT. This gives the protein CASSIARRTSGSTDTQYF.

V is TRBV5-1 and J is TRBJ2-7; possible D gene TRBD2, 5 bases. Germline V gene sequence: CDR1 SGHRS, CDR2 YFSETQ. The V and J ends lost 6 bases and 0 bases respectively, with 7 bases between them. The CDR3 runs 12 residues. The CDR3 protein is CASKADSYEQYF. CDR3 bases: TGCGCCAGCAAAGCGGACTCCTACGAGCAGTACTTC.

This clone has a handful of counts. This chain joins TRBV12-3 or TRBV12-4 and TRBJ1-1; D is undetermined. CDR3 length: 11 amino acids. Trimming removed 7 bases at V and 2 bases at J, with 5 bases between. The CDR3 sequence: CASTINTEAFF. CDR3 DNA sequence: TGTGCCAGCACTATCAACACTGAAGCTTTCTTT.

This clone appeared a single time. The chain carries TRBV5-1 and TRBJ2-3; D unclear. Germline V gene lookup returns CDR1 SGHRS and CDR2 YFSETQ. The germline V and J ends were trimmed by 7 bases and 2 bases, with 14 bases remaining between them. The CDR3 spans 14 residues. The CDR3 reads CASRSAPFTDTQYF. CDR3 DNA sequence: TGCGCCAGCCGGTCCGCCCCTTTCACAGATACGCAGTATTTT.

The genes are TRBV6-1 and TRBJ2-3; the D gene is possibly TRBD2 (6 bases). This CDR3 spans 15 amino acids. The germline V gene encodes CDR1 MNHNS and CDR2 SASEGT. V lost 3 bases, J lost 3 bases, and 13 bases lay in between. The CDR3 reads CASSDSGGKTDTQYF. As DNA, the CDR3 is TGTGCCAGCAGTGATAGCGGTGGGAAGACAGATACGCAGTATTTT.

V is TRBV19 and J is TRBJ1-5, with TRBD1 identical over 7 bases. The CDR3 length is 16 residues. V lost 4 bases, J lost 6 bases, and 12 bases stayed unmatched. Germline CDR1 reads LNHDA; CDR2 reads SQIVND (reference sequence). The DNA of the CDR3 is TGTGCCAGTAGTAGTCGACAGGGCCTGTTGAGTCAGCCCCAGCATTTT. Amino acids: CASSSRQGLLSQPQHF.

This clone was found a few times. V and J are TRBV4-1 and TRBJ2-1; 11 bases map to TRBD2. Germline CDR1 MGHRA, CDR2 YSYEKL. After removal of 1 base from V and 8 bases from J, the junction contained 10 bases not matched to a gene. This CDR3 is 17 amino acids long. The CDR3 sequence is CASSQGFIAGGRDEQFF. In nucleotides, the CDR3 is TGCGCCAGCAGCCAAGGCTTCATAGCGGGAGGGCGGGATGAGCAGTTCTTC.

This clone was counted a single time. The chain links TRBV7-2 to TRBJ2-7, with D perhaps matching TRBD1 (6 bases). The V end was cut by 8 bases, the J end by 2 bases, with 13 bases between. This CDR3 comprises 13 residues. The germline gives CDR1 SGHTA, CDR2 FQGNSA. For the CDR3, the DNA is TGTGCCAGCGCCTCACAGGGAACCTACGAGCAGTACTTC. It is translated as CASASQGTYEQYF. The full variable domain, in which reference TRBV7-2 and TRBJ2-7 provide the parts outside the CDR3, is GAGVSQSPSNKVTEKGKDVELRCDPISGHTALYWYRQSLGQGLEFLIYFQGNSAPDKSGLPSDRFSAERTGGSVSTLTIQRTQQEDSAVYLCASASQGTYEQYFGPGTRLTVT.

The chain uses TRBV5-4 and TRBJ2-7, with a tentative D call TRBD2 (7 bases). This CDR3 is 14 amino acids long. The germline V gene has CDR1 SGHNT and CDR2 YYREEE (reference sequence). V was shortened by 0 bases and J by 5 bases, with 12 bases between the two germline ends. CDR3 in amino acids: CASSLEGGGHEQYF. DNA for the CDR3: TGTGCCAGCAGCTTGGAGGGGGGGGGCCACGAGCAGTACTTC.

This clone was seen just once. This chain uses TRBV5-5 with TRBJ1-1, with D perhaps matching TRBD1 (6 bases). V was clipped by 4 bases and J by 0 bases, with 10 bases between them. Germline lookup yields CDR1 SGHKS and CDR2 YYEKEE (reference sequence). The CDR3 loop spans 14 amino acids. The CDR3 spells CASSKDSMNTEAFF. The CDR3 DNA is TGTGCCAGCAGCAAGGACAGCATGAACACTGAAGCTTTCTTT.

The CDR3, as DNA: TGCGCCAGCAGCCAAGATACCAGCTCTGGGGCCAACGTCCTGACTTTC. Its translation: CASSQDTSSGANVLTF. The rearrangement links TRBV4-3 to TRBJ2-6; D is undetermined. CDR3 length: 16 amino acids. Germline lookup yields CDR1 LGHNA and CDR2 YSLEER. Between the trimmed V and J ends, which lost 0 bases and 0 bases, there was a span of 6 bases.

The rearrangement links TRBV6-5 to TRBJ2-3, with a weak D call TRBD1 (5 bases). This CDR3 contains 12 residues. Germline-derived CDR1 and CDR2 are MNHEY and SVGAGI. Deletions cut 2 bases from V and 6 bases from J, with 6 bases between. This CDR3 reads CASSYPGDTQYF. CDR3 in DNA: TGTGCCAGCAGTTACCCAGGGGATACGCAGTATTTT.

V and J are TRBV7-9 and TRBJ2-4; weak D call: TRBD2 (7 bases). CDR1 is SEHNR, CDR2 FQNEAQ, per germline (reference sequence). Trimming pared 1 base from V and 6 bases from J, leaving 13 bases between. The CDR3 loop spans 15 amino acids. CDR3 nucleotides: TGTGCCAGCAGCTTAGGGGCGGGGGCGAGAAACATTCAGTACTTC. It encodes CASSLGAGARNIQYF.

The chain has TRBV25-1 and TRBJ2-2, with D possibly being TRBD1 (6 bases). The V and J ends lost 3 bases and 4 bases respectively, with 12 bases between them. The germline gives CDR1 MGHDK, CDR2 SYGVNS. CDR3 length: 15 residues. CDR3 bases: TGTGCCAGCAGTGATGACGGGACACTCACCGGGGAGCTGTTTTTT. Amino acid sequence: CASSDDGTLTGELFF.

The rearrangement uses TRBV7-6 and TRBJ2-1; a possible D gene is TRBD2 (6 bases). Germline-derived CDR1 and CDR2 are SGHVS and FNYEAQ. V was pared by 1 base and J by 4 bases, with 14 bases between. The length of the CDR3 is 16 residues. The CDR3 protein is CASSLVARGSYNEQFF. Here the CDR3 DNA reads TGTGCCAGCAGCTTAGTAGCCCGGGGGAGTTACAATGAGCAGTTCTTC.

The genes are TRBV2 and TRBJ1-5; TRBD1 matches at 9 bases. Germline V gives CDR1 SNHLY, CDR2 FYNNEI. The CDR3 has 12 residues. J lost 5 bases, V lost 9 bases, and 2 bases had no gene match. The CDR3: CARRTGDQPQHF. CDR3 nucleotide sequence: TGTGCCAGAAGGACAGGGGATCAGCCCCAGCATTTT.

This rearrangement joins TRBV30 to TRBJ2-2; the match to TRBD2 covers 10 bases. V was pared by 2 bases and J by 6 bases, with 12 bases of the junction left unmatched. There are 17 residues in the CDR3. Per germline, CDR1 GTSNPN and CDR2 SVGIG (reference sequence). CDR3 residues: CAWSRSGGALGAGELFF. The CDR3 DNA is TGTGCCTGGAGTCGAAGCGGGGGGGCCTTGGGCGCCGGGGAGCTGTTTTTT.

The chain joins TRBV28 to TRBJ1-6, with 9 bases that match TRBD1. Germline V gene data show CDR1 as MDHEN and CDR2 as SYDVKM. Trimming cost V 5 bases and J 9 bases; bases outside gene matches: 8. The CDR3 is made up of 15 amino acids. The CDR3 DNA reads TGTGCCAGCAGTCCAGGCGGGACAGGGATTTCACCCCTCCACTTT. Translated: CASSPGGTGISPLHF.